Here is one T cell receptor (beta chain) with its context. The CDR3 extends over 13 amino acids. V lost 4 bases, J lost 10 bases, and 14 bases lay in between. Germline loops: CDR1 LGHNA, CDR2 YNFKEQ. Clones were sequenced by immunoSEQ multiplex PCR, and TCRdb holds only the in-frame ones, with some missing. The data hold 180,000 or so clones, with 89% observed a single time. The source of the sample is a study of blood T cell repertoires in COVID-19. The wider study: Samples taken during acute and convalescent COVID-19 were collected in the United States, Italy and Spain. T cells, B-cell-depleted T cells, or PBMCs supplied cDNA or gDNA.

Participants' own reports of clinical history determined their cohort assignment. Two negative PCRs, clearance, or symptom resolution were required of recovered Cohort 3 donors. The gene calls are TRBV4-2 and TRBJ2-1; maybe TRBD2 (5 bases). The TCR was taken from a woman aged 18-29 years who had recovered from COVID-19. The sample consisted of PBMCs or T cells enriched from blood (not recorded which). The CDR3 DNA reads TGTGCCAGCAGCCCGAGGGCCTCGGGGGAGCAGTTCTTC. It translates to CASSPRASGEQFF.